Below, 7 T cell receptor beta chains from the same sample are listed, as sequenced in a study of metastatic and nonmetastatic thyroid tumors (dated by TCRdb to 2020 to 2021). No patient had received any treatment before thyroid surgery. Preparation of the library involved PCR. The reads were generated on an Illumina HiSeq 4000. TCRdb reran the public reads through fastp at Q25 and MiXCR, keeping productive beta chains. In all, the sample holds under 25,000 clones, and under 25% of those were seen once. The ten top clones hold roughly 8.2% of the sample. Specimen: adjacent normal tissue. These receptor sequences come from a female donor with papillary thyroid cancer or a benign thyroid nodule (not recorded which). Some clones in this sample may be carry-over from other donors' samples.

The chain links TRBV2 to TRBJ1-3, with D possibly matching TRBD1 (5 bases). The CDR3 runs to 14 residues. The V gene lost 2 bases and the J gene lost 4 bases, with 9 bases spanning the gap. Germline loops: CDR1 SNHLY, CDR2 FYNNEI. CDR3 sequence: CASSESGTGNTIYF. The CDR3 DNA reads as TGTGCCAGCAGTGAATCAGGGACCGGAAACACCATATATTTT.

This clone rates as medium-sized. V is TRBV30 and J is TRBJ2-7; D not certain. With 5 bases removed from V and 1 base from J, the gap between germline ends came to 6 bases. Germline CDR1 and CDR2: GTSNPN and SVGIG (reference sequence). The CDR3 has 11 amino acids. As DNA, the CDR3 is TGTGCCTGGCGAGATTCCTACGAGCAGTACTTC. It specifies CAWRDSYEQYF.

The rearrangement joins TRBV7-2 to TRBJ2-3, with TRBD2 matching 13 bases. This CDR3 spans 18 amino acids. The junction had 3 bases not matched to a gene; V was cut back by 0 bases and J by 0 bases. CDR1 and CDR2 from the germline V gene are SGHTA and FQGNSA. The CDR3 sequence is CASSLAGLAGTSTDTQYF. CDR3 DNA sequence: TGTGCCAGCAGCTTAGCGGGACTAGCGGGAACAAGCACAGATACGCAGTATTTT.

This clone was counted a few times. One end of the junction is discordant with germline, which a read error may explain. CDR3 region: CAISITTGGEAEAFF. CDR3 nucleotide sequence: TGTGCCATTAGTATTACTACAGGGGGTGAAGCTGAAGCTTTCTTT. V is TRBV19 and J is TRBJ1-1; TRBD1 matches at 8 bases. Germline CDR1 reads LNHDA; CDR2 reads SQIVND (reference sequence). CDR3 length: 15 amino acids.

The chain carries TRBV6-5 and TRBJ1-4; D perhaps matches TRBD1 (5 bases). The CDR3 has 16 amino acids. Germline assignment: CDR1 MNHEY and CDR2 SVGAGI. The V gene lost 3 bases and the J gene lost 4 bases, with 15 bases spanning the gap. CDR3 protein: CASSYFSGGGNEKLFF. The CDR3 nucleotides are TGTGCCAGCAGTTATTTCTCGGGGGGAGGTAATGAAAAACTGTTTTTT.

The V and J genes are TRBV20-1 and TRBJ1-2; 8 nucleotides agree with TRBD1. Germline V gives CDR1 DFQATT, CDR2 SNEGSKA (reference sequence). Trimming at V came to 4 bases and at J to 4 bases, leaving 5 bases not matched to a gene. CDR3 size: 13 residues. This chain's CDR3 is CSAKQGDGYGYTF. CDR3 DNA: TGCAGTGCTAAACAGGGGGACGGCTATGGCTACACCTTC.

The chain recombines TRBV6-4 with TRBJ2-2; 9 bases are a match to TRBD1. This CDR3 has 13 amino acids. The trim removed 11 bases at V and 4 bases at J, leaving 5 bases unmatched. CDR1 is MRHNA and CDR2 is SNTAGT in the germline V gene. CDR3 bases: TGTGCCGCTGGGGACAGGGCCACCGGGGAGCTGTTTTTT. Translation: CAAGDRATGELFF.